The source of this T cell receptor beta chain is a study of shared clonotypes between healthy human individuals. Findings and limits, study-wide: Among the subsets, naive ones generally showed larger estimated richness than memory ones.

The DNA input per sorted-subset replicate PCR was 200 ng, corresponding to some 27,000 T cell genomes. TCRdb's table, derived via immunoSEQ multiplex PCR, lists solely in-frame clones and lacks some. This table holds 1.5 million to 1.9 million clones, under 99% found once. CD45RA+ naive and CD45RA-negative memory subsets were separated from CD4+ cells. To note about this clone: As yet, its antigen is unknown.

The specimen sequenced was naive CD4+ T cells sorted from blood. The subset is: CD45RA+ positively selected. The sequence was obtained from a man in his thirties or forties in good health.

CDR3 amino acids: CASSLAGGEGSWKAFF. The CDR3 DNA reads as TGTGCCAGCAGCTTAGCTGGGGGGGAAGGTAGTTGGAAGGCGTTCTTT. The rearrangement joins TRBV7-9 to TRBJ1-1; TRBD1 is a possible D gene (5 bases). CDR1 and CDR2 (germline): SEHNR, FQNEAQ (reference sequence). V shed 0 bases and J shed 14 bases, with 25 bases lying between them. The CDR3 totals 16 residues.